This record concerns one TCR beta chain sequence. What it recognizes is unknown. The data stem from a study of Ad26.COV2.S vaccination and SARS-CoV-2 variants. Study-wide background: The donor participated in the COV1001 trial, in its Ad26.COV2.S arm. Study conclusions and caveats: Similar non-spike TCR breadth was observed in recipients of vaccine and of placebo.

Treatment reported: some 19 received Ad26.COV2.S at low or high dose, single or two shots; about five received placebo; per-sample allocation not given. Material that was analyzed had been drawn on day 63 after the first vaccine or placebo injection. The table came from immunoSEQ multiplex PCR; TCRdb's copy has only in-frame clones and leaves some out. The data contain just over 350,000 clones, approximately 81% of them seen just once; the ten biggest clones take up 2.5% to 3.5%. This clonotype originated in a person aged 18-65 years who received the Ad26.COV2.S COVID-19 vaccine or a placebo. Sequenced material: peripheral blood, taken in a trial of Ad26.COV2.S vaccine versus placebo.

CDR3 residues: CASSLDYHQETQYF. CDR3 nucleotide sequence: TGTGCCAGCAGCTTAGACTACCACCAAGAGACCCAGTACTTC. The V and J genes are TRBV7-9 and TRBJ2-5; the D is unclear. CDR1 SEHNR and CDR2 FQNEAQ come from the germline V gene (reference sequence). The CDR3 is made up of 14 amino acids. Trimming took off 1 base at V and 0 bases at J, with 6 bases between the two ends. The full variable domain, completed using reference TRBV7-9 and TRBJ2-5, is DTGVSQNPRHKITKRGQNVTFRCDPISEHNRLYWYRQTLGQGPEFLTYFQNEAQLEKSRLLSDRFSAERPKGSFSTLEIQRTEQGDSAMYLCASSLDYHQETQYFGPGTRLLVL.